This passage covers 4 T cell receptor beta chains from one sample sequenced in a study of T cells expressing NK-cell markers. From its re-call of the 5' RACE reads, TCRdb lists each CDR3 protein once, without DNA. The table counts more than 120,000 distinct CDR3 sequences; approximately 12% lies in the top ten. The sample consisted of blood T cells: a sorted CD56 or NKG2C T cell subset, CD4+ or CD8+ T cells, or bulk PBMC T cells (not recorded which). Receptors were obtained from a man aged 18 to 29 in good health.

The chain recombines TRBV20-1 with TRBJ2-7. Germline CDR1 is DFQATT and CDR2 is SNEGSKA (reference sequence). The CDR3 totals 14 residues. CDR3 sequence: CSARRTPTHYEQYF.

The rearrangement joins TRBV29-1 to TRBJ2-3; TCRdb's D call of TRBD1 is untestable without DNA. CDR1 is SQVTM and CDR2 is ANQGSEA in the germline V gene. This CDR3 spans 13 amino acids. CDR3 sequence reads: CSVEPGITDTQYF.

CDR3 protein: CATQTGGLYNEQFF. The rearrangement links TRBV27 to TRBJ2-1; TCRdb designates TRBD2, a call that cannot be tested without DNA. The length of the CDR3 is 14 residues. In germline, CDR1 is MNHEY, CDR2 SMNVEV (reference sequence).

J is TRBJ2-7 and V is TRBV29-1; TCRdb's D call of TRBD2 is untestable without DNA. Per germline, CDR1 SQVTM and CDR2 ANQGSEA. The CDR3 is 12 amino acids. CDR3 region: CSVEVSVYEQYF.